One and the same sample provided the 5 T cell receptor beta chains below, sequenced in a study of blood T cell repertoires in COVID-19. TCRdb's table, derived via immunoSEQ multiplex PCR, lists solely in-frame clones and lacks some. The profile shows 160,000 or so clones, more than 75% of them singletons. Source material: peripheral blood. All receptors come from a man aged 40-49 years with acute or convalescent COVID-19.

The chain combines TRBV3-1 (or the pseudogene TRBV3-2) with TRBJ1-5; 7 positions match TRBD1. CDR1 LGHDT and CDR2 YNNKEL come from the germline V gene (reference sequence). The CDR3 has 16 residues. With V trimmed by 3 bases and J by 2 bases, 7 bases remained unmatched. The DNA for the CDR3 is TGTGCCAGCAGCCAGGAAACAGGGGTCGGCAATCAGCCCCAGCATTTT. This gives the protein CASSQETGVGNQPQHF.

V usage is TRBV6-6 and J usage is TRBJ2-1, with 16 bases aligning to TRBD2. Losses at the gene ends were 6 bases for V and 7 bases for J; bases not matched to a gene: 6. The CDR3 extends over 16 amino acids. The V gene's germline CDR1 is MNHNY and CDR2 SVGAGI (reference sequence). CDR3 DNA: TGTGCCAGCAGGCACCTGGGACTAGCGGGGGGGAATGAGCAGTTCTTC. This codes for CASRHLGLAGGNEQFF.

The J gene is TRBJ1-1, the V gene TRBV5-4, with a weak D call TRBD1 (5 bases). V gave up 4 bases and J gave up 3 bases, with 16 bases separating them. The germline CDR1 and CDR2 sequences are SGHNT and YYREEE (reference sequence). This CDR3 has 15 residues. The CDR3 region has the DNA TGTGCCAGCAGCATGGTCGGGGGGGGGTACACTGAAGCTTTCTTT. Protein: CASSMVGGGYTEAFF.

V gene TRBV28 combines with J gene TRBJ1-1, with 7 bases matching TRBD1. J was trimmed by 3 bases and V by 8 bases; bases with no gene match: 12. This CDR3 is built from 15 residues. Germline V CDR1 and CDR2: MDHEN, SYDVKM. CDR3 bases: TGTGCCAGCCGAGAGGGGGCGTTTAAGGACACTGAAGCTTTCTTT. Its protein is CASREGAFKDTEAFF.

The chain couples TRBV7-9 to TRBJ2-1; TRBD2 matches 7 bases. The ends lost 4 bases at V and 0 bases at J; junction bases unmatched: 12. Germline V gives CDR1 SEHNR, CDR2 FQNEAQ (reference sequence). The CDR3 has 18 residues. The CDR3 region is CASSSYQGAGSSYNEQFF. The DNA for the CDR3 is TGTGCCAGCAGCTCTTATCAGGGAGCGGGGAGCTCCTACAATGAGCAGTTCTTC.